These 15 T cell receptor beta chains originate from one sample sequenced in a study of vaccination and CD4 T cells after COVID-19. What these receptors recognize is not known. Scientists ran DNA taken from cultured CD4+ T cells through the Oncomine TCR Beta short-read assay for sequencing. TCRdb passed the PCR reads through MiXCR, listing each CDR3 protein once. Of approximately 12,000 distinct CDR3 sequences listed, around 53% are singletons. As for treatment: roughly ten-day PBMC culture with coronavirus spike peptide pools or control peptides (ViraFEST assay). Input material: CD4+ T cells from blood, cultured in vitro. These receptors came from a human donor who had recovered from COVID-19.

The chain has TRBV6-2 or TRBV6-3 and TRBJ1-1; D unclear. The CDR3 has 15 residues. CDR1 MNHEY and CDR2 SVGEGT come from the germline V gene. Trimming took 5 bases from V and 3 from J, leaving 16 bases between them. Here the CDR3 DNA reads TGTGCCAGCAGTCCTCCGGGTCTTGGGGACACTGAAGCTTTCTTT. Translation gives CASSPPGLGDTEAFF.

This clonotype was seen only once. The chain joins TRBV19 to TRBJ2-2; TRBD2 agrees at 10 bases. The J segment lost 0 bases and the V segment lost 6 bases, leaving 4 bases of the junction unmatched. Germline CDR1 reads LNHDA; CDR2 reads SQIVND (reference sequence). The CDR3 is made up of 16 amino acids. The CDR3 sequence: CASSRTSGSNTGELFF. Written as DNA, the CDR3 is TGTGCCAGTAGCCGGACTAGCGGCTCGAACACCGGGGAGCTGTTTTTT.

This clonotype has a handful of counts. The CDR3 spells CATSRDPQGGQPQHF. CDR3 sequence (DNA): TGTGCCACCAGCAGAGATCCACAGGGTGGTCAGCCCCAGCATTTT. The chain uses TRBV15 and TRBJ1-5, with a weak D call TRBD1 (6 bases). With 0 bases removed from V and 6 bases from J, the gap between germline ends came to 12 bases. The CDR3 spans 15 residues. Germline CDR1 is LNHNV and CDR2 is YYDKDF (reference sequence).

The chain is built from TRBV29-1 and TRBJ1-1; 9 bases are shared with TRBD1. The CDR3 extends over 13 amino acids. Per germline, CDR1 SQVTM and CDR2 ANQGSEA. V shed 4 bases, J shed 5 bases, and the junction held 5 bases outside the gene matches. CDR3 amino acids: CSVGQGGGTEAFF. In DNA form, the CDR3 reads TGCAGCGTTGGACAGGGGGGAGGAACTGAAGCTTTCTTT.

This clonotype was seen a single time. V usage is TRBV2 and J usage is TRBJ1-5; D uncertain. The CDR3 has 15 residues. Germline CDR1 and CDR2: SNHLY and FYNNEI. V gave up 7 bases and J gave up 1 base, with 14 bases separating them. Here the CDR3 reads CASTEIGRSNQPQHF. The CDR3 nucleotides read TGTGCCAGCACTGAGATAGGGAGAAGCAATCAGCCCCAGCATTTT.

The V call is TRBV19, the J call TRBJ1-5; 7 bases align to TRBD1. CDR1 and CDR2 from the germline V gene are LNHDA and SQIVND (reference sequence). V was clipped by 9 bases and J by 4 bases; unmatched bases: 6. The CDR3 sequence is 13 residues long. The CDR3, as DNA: TGTGCCAGCGCCAGGGACAGAAATCAGCCCCAGCATTTT. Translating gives CASARDRNQPQHF.

Here the CDR3 reads CASSTLPGQSTDTQYF. The DNA of the CDR3 is TGTGCCAGTAGTACTCTTCCGGGACAGAGCACAGATACGCAGTATTTT. The chain joins TRBV19 to TRBJ2-3; TRBD1 matches at 7 bases. There are 16 residues in the CDR3. V trimming: 4 bases; J trimming: 0 bases; junction bases outside the gene matches: 7. The germline V gene encodes CDR1 LNHDA and CDR2 SQIVND (reference sequence).

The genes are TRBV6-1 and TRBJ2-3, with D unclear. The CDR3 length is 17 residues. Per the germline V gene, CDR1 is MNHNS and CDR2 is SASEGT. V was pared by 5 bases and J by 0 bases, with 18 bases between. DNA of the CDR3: TGTGCCAGCAGTCCCTTCCTAGACGGGCCTAGCACAGATACGCAGTATTTT. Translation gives CASSPFLDGPSTDTQYF.

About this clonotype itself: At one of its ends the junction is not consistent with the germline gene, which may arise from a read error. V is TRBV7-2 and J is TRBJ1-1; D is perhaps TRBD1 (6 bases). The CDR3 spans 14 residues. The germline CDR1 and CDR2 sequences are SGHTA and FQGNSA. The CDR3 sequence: CASSLARTGSEAFF. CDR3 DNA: TGTGCCAGCAGCCTAGCCCGAACAGGGTCGGAAGCTTTCTTT.

CDR3 DNA sequence: TGTGCCAGCAGTTACCGGAGAGCAGATACGCAGTATTTT. The encoded protein is CASSYRRADTQYF. This rearrangement joins TRBV6-5 to TRBJ2-3; D gene ambiguous. The V gene's germline CDR1 is MNHEY and CDR2 SVGAGI. V was pared by 2 bases and J by 4 bases, with 7 bases between. The CDR3 consists of 13 residues.

CDR3 DNA sequence: TGTGCCAGCAGTTACAGTATGACAGTACTAGAGCAGTACTTC. This codes for CASSYSMTVLEQYF. The chain has TRBV2 and TRBJ2-7, with D tentatively TRBD1 (5 bases). Germline values: CDR1 SNHLY, CDR2 FYNNEI. The CDR3 runs 14 residues. V lost 5 bases and J lost 7, with 18 bases in between.

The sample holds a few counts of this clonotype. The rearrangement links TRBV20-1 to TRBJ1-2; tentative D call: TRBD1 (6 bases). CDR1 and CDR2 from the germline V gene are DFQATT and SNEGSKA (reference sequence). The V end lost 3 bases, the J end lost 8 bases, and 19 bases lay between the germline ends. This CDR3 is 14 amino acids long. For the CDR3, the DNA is TGCAGTGCTAGGGGGACACGGAGGGAATGGGGCTACACCTTC. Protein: CSARGTRREWGYTF.

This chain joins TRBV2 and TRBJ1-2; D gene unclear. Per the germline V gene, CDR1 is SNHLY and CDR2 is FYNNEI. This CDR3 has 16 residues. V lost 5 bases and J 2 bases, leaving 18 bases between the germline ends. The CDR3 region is CASSPRRTILNYGYTF. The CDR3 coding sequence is TGTGCCAGCAGTCCCAGACGGACCATCCTCAACTATGGCTACACCTTC. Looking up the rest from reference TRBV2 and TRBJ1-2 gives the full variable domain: EPEVTQTPSHQVTQMGQEVILRCVPISNHLYFYWYRQILGQKVEFLVSFYNNEISEKSEIFDDQFSVERPDGSNFTLKIRSTKLEDSAMYFCASSPRRTILNYGYTFGSGTRLTVV.

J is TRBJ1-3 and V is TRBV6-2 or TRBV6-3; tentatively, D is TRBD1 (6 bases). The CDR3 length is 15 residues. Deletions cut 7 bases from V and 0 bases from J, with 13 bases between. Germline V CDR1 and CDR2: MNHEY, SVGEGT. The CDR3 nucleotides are TGTGCCAGCAATGACCGGGGGCCCTCTGGAAACACCATATATTTT. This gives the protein CASNDRGPSGNTIYF.

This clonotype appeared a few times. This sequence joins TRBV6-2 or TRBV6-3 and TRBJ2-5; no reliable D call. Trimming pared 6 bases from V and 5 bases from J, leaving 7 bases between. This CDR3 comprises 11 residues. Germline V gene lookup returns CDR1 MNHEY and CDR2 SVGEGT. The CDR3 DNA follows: TGTGCCAGCAGCCCGGGCGAGACCCAGTACTTC. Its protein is CASSPGETQYF.